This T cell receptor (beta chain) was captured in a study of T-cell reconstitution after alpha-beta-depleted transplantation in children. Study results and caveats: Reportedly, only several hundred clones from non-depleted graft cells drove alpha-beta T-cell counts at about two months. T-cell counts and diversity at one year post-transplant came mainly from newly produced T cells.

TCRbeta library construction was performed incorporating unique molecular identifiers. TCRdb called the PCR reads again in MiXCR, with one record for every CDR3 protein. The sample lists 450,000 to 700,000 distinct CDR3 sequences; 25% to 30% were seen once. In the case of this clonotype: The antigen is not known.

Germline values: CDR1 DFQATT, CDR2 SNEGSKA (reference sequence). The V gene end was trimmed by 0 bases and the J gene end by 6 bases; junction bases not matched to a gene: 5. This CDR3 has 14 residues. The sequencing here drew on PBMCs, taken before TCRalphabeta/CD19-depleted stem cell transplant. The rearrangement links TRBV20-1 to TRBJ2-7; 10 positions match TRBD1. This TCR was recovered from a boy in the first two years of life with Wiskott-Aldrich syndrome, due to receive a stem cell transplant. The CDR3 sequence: CSARDPRTGGEQYF. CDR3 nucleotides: TGCAGTGCTAGAGATCCCCGGACAGGGGGCGAGCAGTACTTC.